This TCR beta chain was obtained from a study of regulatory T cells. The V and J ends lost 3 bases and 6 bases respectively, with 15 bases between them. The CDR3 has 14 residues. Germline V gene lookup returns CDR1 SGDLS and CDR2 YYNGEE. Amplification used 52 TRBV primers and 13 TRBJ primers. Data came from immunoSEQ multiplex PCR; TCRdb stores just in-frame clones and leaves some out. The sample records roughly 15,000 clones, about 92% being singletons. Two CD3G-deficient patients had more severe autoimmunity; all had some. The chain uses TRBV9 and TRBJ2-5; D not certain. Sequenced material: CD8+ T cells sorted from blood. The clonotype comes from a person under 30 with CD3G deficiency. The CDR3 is CASSAYGNLKTQYF. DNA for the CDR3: TGTGCCAGCAGCGCTTACGGAAATTTAAAGACCCAGTACTTC.